The clone carrying this TCR beta chain was seen a handful of times. Its antigen is not identified. These data belong to a study of blood T cells in healthy people across ages. Findings and caveats of the study: Leaving the PBMCs unsorted stopped any conclusive comparison of naive versus antigen-experienced cells. Donor CMV status was unknown, possibly confounding expanded clonotype changes.

The second PCR ran about 6 to 12 cycles with a sample-barcoded 5' primer and J-beta primers. From the 5' RACE reads, TCRdb called clonotypes with MiXCR, one entry per CDR3 protein. The sample lists 1.5 million to 2 million distinct CDR3 sequences; 28% were seen once. Those donating, healthy Caucasian individuals from Russia, were aged about 6 to 90. V lost 5 bases, J lost 0 bases, and 13 bases lay in between. CDR3 length: 16 residues. The germline V gene has CDR1 SGHTA and CDR2 FQGNSA. The gene calls are TRBV7-2 and TRBJ2-2; unclear D gene. Sequencing was carried out using blood. The TCR sequence derives from a woman aged 30 to 39 in good health. Here the CDR3 DNA reads TGTGCCAGCAGCCCCCTTGCGAATACGAACACCGGGGAGCTGTTTTTT. The encoded protein is CASSPLANTNTGELFF.